This TCR beta chain was documented in a study of beta chain features in type 1 diabetes. Every isolated RNA sample was fully reverse transcribed, so sequencing captured expressed TCRB transcripts. TCRdb's table, derived via immunoSEQ multiplex PCR, lists solely in-frame clones and lacks some. Of about 120,000 clones detected, 15% to 20% appear once; the ten largest clones hold 2% to 3%. J was trimmed by 0 bases and V by 5 bases; bases with no gene match: 11. The CDR3 has 19 residues. CDR1 SEHNR and CDR2 FQNEAQ come from the germline V gene (reference sequence). Study-wide findings and caveats: Cells with high TCR expression could be over-represented when cDNA is sequenced. No resolution was reached here on whether HLA type influences TCRB rearrangement. For Type 1 diabetes patients, all four CD4+ subsets carried TCRB CDR3s that were moderately but significantly shorter.

Comments on this clone: Its antigen is not identified.

The TCR originated in a man aged 30 to 39 with type 1 diabetes. The chain is built from TRBV7-9 and TRBJ2-3, with 13 bases matching TRBD2. The material sequenced was central memory CD4+ T cells from blood. CDR3 coding DNA: TGTGCCAGCAGCACCAGGACTAGCGGGGGCCTCTATAGCACAGATACGCAGTATTTT. Amino acid sequence: CASSTRTSGGLYSTDTQYF.